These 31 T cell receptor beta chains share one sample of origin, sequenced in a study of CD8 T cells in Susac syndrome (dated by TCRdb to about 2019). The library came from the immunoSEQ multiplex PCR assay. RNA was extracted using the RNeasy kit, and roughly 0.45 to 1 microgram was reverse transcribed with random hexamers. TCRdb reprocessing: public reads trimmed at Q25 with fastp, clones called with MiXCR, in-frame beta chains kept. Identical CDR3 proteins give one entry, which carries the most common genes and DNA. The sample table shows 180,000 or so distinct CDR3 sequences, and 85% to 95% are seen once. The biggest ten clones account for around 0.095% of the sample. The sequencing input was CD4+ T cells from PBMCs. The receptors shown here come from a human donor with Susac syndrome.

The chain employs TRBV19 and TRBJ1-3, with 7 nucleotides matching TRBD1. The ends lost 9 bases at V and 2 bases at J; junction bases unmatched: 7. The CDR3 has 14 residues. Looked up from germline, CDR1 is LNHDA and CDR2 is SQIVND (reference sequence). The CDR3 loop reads CASRNRGAGNTIYF. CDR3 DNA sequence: TGTGCCAGCCGAAACAGGGGTGCTGGAAACACCATATATTTT.

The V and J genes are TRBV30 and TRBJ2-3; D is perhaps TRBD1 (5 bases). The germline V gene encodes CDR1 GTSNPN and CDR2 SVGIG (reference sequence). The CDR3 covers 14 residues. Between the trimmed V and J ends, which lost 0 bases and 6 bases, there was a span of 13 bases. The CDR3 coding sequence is TGTGCCTGGAGTGTAGGGGCCGCCCCGGATACGCAGTATTTT. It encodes CAWSVGAAPDTQYF.

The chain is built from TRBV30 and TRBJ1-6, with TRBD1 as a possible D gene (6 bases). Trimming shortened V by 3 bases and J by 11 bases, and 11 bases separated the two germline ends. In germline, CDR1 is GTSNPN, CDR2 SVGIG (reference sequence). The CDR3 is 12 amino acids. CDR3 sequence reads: CAWSLQGPPLHF. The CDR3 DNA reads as TGTGCCTGGAGCCTACAGGGTCCACCCCTCCACTTT.

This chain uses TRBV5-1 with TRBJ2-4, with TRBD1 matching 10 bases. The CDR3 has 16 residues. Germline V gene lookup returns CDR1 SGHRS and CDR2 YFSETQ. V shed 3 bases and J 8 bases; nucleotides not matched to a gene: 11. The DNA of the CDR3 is TGCGCCAGCAGCTCGGGGAACTCCGGGACAGGGGACATTCAGTACTTC. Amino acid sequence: CASSSGNSGTGDIQYF.

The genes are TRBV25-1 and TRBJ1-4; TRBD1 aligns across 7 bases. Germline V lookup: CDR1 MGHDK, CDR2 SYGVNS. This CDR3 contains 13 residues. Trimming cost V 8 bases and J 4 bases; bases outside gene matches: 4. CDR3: CASRQGFNEKLFF. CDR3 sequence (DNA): TGTGCCAGCCGACAGGGTTTTAATGAAAAACTGTTTTTT. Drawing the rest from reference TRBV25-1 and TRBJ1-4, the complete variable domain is EADIYQTPRYLVIGTGKKITLECSQTMGHDKMYWYQQDPGMELHLIHYSYGVNSTEKGDLSSESTVSRIRTEHFPLTLESARPSHTSQYLCASRQGFNEKLFFGSGTQLSVL.

The CDR3 sequence: CASSFIDGWQGISYEQYF. The CDR3 DNA sequence: TGTGCCAGCAGCTTCATTGACGGGTGGCAGGGTATTTCCTACGAGCAGTACTTC. V gene TRBV11-2 combines with J gene TRBJ2-7; D is possibly TRBD1 (5 bases). Deletions cut 3 bases from V and 1 base from J, with 22 bases between. The CDR3 loop spans 18 amino acids. CDR1 is SGHAT, CDR2 FQNNGV, per germline.

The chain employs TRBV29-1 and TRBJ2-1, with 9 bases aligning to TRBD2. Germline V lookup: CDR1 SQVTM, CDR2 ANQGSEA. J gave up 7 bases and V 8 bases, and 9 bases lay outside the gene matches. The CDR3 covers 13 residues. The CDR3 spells CSFEGLARNEQFF. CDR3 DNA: TGCAGCTTCGAAGGACTAGCGAGGAATGAGCAGTTCTTC.

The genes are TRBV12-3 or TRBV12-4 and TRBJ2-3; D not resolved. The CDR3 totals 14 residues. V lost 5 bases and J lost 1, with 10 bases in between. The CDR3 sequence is CASSRAEGTDTQYF. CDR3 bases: TGTGCCAGCAGTAGGGCAGAGGGCACAGATACGCAGTATTTT.

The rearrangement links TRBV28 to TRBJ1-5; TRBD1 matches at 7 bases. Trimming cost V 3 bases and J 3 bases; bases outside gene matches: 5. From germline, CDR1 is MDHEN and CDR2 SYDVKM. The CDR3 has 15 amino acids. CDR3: CASSFGQGDNQPQHF. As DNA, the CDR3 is TGTGCCAGCAGTTTCGGGCAGGGGGACAATCAGCCCCAGCATTTT.

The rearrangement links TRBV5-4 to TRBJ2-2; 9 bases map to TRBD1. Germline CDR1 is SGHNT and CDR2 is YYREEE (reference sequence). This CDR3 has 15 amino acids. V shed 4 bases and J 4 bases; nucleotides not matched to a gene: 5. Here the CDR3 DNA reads TGTGCCAGCAGCGGGAGACAGGGGGGCACCGGGGAGCTGTTTTTT. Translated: CASSGRQGGTGELFF.

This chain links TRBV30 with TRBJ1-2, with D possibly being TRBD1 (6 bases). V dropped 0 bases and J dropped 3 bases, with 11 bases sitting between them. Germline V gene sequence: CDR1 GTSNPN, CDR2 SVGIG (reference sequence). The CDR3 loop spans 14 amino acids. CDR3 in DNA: TGTGCCTGGAGTGTACAGGGAGAATACTATGGCTACACCTTC. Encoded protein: CAWSVQGEYYGYTF.

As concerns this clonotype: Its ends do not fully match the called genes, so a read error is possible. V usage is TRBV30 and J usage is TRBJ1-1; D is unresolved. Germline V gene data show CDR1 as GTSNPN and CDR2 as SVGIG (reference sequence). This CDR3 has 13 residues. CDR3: CTWSVAGNTEAFF. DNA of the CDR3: TGTACCTGGAGTGTGGCGGGGAACACTGAAGCTTTCTTT.

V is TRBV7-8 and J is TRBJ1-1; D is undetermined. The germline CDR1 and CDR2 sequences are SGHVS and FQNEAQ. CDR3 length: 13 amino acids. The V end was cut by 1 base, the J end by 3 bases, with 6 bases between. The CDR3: CASSLGKDTEAFF. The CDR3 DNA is TGTGCCAGCAGCTTAGGAAAAGACACTGAAGCTTTCTTT.

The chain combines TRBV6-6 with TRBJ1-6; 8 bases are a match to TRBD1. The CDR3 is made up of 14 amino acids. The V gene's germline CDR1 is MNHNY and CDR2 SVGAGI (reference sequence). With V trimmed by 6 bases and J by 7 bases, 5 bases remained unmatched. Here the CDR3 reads CASRPGQANSPLHF. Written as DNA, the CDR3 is TGTGCCAGCAGGCCGGGACAGGCAAATTCACCCCTCCACTTT.

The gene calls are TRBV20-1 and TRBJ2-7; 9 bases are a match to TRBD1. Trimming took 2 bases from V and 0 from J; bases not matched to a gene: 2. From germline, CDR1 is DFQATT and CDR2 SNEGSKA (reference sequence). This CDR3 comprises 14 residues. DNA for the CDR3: TGCAGTGCTAGAAGGGACAGGGTCTCCTACGAGCAGTACTTC. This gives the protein CSARRDRVSYEQYF.

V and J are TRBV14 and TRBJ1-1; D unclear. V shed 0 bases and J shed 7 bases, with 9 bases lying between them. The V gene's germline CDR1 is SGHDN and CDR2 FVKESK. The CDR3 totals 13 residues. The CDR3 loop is CASSQEISSEAFF. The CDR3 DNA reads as TGTGCCAGCAGCCAAGAAATTTCCAGTGAAGCTTTCTTT.

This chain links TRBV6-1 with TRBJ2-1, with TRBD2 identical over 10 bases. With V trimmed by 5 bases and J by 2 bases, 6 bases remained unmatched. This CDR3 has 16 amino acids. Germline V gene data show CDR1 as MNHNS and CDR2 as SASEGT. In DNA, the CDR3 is TGTGCCAGCAGTACATCTAGCGGGGGTGCCTACAATGAGCAGTTCTTC. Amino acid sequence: CASSTSSGGAYNEQFF.

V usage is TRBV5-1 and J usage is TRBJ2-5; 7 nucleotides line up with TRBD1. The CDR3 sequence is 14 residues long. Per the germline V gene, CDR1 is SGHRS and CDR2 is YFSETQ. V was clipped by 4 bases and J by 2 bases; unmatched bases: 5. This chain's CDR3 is CASSHPGQQETQYF. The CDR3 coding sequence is TGCGCCAGCAGCCACCCGGGACAGCAAGAGACCCAGTACTTC. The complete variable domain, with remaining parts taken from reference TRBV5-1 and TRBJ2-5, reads KAGVTQTPRYLIKTRGQQVTLSCSPISGHRSVSWYQQTPGQGLQFLFEYFSETQRNKGNFPGRFSGRQFSNSRSEMNVSTLELGDSALYLCASSHPGQQETQYFGPGTRLLVL.

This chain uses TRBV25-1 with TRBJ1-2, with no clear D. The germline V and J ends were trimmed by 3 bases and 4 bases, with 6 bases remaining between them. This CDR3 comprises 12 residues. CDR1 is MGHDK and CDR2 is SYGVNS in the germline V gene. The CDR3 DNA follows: TGTGCCAGCAGTGATTCAATCTATGGCTACACCTTC. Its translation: CASSDSIYGYTF.

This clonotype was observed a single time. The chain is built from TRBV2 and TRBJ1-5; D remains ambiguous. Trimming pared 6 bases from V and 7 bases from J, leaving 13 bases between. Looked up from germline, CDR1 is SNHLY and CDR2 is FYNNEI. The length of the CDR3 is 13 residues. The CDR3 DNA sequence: TGTGCCAGCAGCATCGTGAGGGCCCAGCCCCAGCATTTT. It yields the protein CASSIVRAQPQHF.

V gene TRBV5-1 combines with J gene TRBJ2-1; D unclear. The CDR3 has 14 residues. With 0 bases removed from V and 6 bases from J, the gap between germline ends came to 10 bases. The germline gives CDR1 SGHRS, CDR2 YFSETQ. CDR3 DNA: TGCGCCAGCAGCTTGGATAGGCAGACCAATGAGCAGTTCTTC. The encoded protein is CASSLDRQTNEQFF. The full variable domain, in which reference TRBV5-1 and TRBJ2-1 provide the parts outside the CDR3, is KAGVTQTPRYLIKTRGQQVTLSCSPISGHRSVSWYQQTPGQGLQFLFEYFSETQRNKGNFPGRFSGRQFSNSRSEMNVSTLELGDSALYLCASSLDRQTNEQFFGPGTRLTVL.

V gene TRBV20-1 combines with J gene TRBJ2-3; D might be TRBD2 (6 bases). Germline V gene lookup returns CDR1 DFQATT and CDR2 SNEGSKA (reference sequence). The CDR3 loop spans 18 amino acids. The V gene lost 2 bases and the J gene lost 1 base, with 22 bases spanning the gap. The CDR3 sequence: CSARFVGIPGLRTDTQYF. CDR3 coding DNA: TGCAGTGCTAGATTCGTGGGGATACCGGGACTTCGCACAGATACGCAGTATTTT.

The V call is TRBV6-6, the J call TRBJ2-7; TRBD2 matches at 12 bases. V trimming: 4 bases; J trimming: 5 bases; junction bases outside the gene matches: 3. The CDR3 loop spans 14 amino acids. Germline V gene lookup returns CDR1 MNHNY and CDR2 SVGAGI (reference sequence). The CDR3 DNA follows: TGTGCCAGCAGTTCGACTAGCGGGAGTAACGAGCAGTACTTC. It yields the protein CASSSTSGSNEQYF.

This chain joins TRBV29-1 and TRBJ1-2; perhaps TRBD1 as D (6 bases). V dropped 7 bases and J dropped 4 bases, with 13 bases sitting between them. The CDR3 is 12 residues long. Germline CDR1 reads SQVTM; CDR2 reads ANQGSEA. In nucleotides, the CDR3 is TGCAGCGAGAGGGGGGAGGCCTATGGCTACACCTTC. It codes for CSERGEAYGYTF.

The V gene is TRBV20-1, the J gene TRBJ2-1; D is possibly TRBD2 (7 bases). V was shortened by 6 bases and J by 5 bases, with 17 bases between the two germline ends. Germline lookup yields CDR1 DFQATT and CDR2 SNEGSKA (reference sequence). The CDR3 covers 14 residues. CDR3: CSAPGEGGHNEQFF. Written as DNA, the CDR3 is TGCAGTGCCCCGGGGGAGGGGGGACACAATGAGCAGTTCTTC.

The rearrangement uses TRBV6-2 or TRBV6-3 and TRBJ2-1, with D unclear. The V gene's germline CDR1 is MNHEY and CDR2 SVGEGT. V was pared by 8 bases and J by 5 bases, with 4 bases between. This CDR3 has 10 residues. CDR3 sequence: CASSDNEQFF. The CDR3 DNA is TGTGCCAGCTCGGACAATGAGCAGTTCTTC.

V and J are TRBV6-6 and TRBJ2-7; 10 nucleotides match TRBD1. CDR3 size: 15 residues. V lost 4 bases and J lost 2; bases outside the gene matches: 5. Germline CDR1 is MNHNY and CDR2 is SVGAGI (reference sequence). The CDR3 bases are TGTGCCAGCAGTTCCGGTGGGACAGGGGCCTACGAGCAGTACTTC. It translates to CASSSGGTGAYEQYF.

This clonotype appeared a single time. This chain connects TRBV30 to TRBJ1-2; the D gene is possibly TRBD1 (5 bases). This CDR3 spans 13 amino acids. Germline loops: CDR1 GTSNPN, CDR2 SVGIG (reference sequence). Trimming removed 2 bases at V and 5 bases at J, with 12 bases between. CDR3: CAWSTGRGYGYTF. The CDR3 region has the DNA TGTGCCTGGAGTACAGGACGGGGGTATGGCTACACCTTC. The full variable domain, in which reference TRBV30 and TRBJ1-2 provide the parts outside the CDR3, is SQTIHQWPATLVQPVGSPLSLECTVEGTSNPNLYWYRQAAGRGLQLLFYSVGIGQISSEVPQNLSASRPQDRQFILSSKKLLLSDSGFYLCAWSTGRGYGYTFGSGTRLTVV.

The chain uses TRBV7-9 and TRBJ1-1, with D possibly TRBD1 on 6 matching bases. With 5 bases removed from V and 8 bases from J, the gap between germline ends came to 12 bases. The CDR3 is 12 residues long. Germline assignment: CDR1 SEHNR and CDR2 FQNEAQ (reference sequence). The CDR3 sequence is CASSIQGAEAFF. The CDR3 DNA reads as TGTGCCAGCAGCATACAGGGAGCGGAAGCTTTCTTT.

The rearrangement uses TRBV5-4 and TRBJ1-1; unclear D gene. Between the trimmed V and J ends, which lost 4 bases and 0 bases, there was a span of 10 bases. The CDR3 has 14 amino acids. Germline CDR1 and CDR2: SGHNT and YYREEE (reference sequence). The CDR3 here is CASSQTALNTEAFF. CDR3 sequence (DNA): TGTGCCAGCAGCCAGACCGCCTTGAACACTGAAGCTTTCTTT.

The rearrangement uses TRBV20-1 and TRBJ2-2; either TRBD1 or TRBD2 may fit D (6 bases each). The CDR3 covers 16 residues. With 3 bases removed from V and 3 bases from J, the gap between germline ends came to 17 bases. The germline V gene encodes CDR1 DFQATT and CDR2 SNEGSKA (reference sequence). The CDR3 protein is CSARAWGAPYTGELFF. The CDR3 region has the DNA TGCAGTGCTAGGGCATGGGGGGCTCCGTACACCGGGGAGCTGTTTTTT.